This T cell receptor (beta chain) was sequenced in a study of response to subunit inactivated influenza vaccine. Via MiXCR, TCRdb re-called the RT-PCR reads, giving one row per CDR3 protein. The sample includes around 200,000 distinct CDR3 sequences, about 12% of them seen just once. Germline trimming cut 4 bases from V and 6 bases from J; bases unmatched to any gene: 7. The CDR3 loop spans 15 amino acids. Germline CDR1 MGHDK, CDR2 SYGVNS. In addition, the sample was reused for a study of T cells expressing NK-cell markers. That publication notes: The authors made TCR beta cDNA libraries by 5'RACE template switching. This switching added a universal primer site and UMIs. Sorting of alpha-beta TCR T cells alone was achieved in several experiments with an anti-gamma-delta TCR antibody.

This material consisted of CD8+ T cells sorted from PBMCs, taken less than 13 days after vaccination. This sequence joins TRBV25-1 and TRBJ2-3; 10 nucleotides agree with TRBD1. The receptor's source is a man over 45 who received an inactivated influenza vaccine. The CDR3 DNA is TGTGCCAGCAGTGCCTACGGGACAGGGGTCGATACGCAGTATTTT. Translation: CASSAYGTGVDTQYF. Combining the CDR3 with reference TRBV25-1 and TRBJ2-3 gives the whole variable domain EADIYQTPRYLVIGTGKKITLECSQTMGHDKMYWYQQDPGMELHLIHYSYGVNSTEKGDLSSESTVSRIRTEHFPLTLESARPSHTSQYLCASSAYGTGVDTQYFGPGTRLTVL.